A single T cell receptor beta chain is shown here with its context. Antigen: not known. The record originates from a study of blood T cells in healthy people across ages. Turning to the study itself: Every two T cells gave about one barcoded beta molecule via template switching.

General study results and limits: Both higher diversity and more naive CD4+ cells marked long-lived donors when set against aged donors.

Looked up from germline, CDR1 is KGHSH and CDR2 is LQKENI. Trimming took 5 bases from V and 7 from J, leaving 12 bases between them. The CDR3 sequence is 13 residues long. The authors ran a second PCR of 7 to 11 cycles using a sample-barcoded 5' primer and a J-beta primer mix. A single record per CDR3 protein comes from TCRdb applying MiXCR to the 5' RACE reads. This sample has 540,000 or so distinct CDR3 sequences, with nearly 25% found just once. The data also belong to a second study, concerning T cells of mothers and their children. Per that study: In this cohort, donors were three healthy Caucasian mothers plus their six children. No persistent microchimeric T cell clones were detected at around 100 clones per million clonotypes sensitivity.

Sequenced input: blood. The receptor was isolated from a boy aged 10-17 years in good health. The chain carries TRBV18 and TRBJ1-5, with D unresolved. The CDR3 reads CASSRAAPQPQHF. The DNA of the CDR3 is TGTGCCAGCTCAAGGGCCGCGCCCCAGCCCCAGCATTTT. Combining the CDR3 with reference TRBV18 and TRBJ1-5 gives the whole variable domain NAGVMQNPRHLVRRRGQEARLRCSPMKGHSHVYWYRQLPEEGLKFMVYLQKENIIDESGMPKERFSAEFPKEGPSILRIQQVVRGDSAAYFCASSRAAPQPQHFGDGTRLSIL.